This is a list of T cell receptor beta chains from one sample in a study of shared clonotypes between healthy human individuals. TCRdb's copy holds only in-frame clones and misses some; the assay was immunoSEQ multiplex PCR. The sample has about 2 million clones; 85% to 95% are singletons. Sequencing used naive CD8+ T cells sorted from blood. All receptors derive from a man between 18 and 35 years old in good health. Both conserved end residues are part of each CDR3. A D gene is named only where the DNA matches it firmly. Only part of the rows carry a size: once, few, many, or a class if the clone is expanded.

TRBD1 | NA | TRBJ1-2 | TRBV19 | TGTGCCAGTAACGACAGGGTAATCAACTATGGCTACACCTTC | CASNDRVINYGYTF
NA | NA | TRBJ2-1 | TRBV9 | TGTGCCAGCAGCGTAGGCGGGGAGTCCTACAATGAGCAGTTCTTC | CASSVGGESYNEQFF
TRBD1 | NA | TRBJ1-1 | TRBV18 | TGTGCCAGCTCACCTAGTCGGACAGGGGGCGAATTGGGTGAAGCTTTCTTT | CASSPSRTGGELGEAFF
NA | NA | TRBJ2-5 | TRBV7-8 | TGTGCCAGCAGCCAAGGCTCGTTCCCCAGTTTTTACTTC | CASSQGSFPSFYF
NA | NA | TRBJ2-7 | TRBV7-2 | TGTGCCAGCAGCTTCGCCCGCGGCGAGCAGTACTTC | CASSFARGEQYF
TRBD2 | NA | TRBJ2-5 | TRBV2 | TGTGCCAGCGGCTTGGGACTAGCGGGATTGGGAGAGACCCAGTACTTC | CASGLGLAGLGETQYF
NA | few | TRBJ1-5 | TRBV15 | TGTGCCACCAGCAGAGATCCGGAGAATCAGCCCCAGCATTTT | CATSRDPENQPQHF
TRBD2 | NA | TRBJ2-2 | TRBV4-3 | TGCGCCAGCAGCCAAGCCACTAGCGGGCTCCGGGAGCTGTTTTTT | CASSQATSGLRELFF
NA | NA | TRBJ2-4 | TRBV4-1 | TGCGCCAGCAGCCAAACTGACAGGTTGGATGGGGCCAAAAACATTCAGTACTTC | CASSQTDRLDGAKNIQYF
NA | NA | TRBJ2-1 | TRBV4-3 | TGCGCCAGCAGCCAAGATCGGGGGACAGTTAACTACAATGAGCAGTTCTTC | CASSQDRGTVNYNEQFF
TRBD1 | NA | TRBJ2-7 | TRBV28 | TGTGCCAGCAGTCCGACCGGGACAGCCTACGAGCAGTACTTC | CASSPTGTAYEQYF
NA | NA | TRBJ1-2 | TRBV6-5 | TGTGCCACCTGTTCCGCCCCGGGACCCAAAGGTGGCTACACCTTC | CATCSAPGPKGGYTF
TRBD2 | NA | TRBJ2-1 | TRBV7-9 | TGTGCCAGCAGCTCACTACCGGGACTAACCTACAATGAGCAGTTCTTC | CASSSLPGLTYNEQFF
TRBD1 | NA | TRBJ2-7 | TRBV5-5 | TGTGCCAGCAGCTCCGGACAGGGGGCCGAAACCTACGAGCAGTACTTC | CASSSGQGAETYEQYF
NA | once | TRBJ2-7 | TRBV27 | TGTGCCAGCAGTGCCGATAACTACGAGCAGTACTTC | CASSADNYEQYF
TRBD2 | NA | TRBJ2-7 | TRBV4-3 | TGCGCCAGCAGCCACCTCCCGACTAGCGGGAGCTCCTACGAGCAGTACTTC | CASSHLPTSGSSYEQYF
NA | once | TRBJ2-3 | TRBV9 | TGTGCCAGCAGCGTAAACAGGGGAGGATCAGATACGCAGTATTTT | CASSVNRGGSDTQYF
NA | NA | TRBJ2-7 | TRBV4-1 | TGCGCCAGCAGCCAGCGACAGGTTCCCTACGAGCAGTACTTC | CASSQRQVPYEQYF
NA | once | TRBJ2-3 | TRBV29-1 | TGCAGCCTCGTGGGGGACACAGATACGCAGTATTTT | CSLVGDTDTQYF
TRBD1 | NA | TRBJ2-5 | TRBV13 | TGTGCCAGCAGCTTAGAGGGACAGGGGGAAGAGACCCAGTACTTC | CASSLEGQGEETQYF
TRBD2 | NA | TRBJ2-5 | TRBV27 | TGTGCCAGCAGTTTTGGGAGGGATGGGTTAGACCAGTACTTC | CASSFGRDGLDQYF
NA | NA | TRBJ2-1 | TRBV30 | TGTGCCTGGGGAGAGGTCAATGAGCAGTTCTTC | CAWGEVNEQFF
NA | once | TRBJ1-1 | TRBV5-6 | TGTGCCAGCAGCTTCTCGTCCTCGGGGAGCACTGAAGCTTTCTTT | CASSFSSSGSTEAFF
TRBD1 | NA | TRBJ1-5 | TRBV6-1 | TGTGCCAGCAGTGGGGACAGACACCTGATTCAGCCCCAGCATTTT | CASSGDRHLIQPQHF
NA | NA | TRBJ1-4 | TRBV7-8 | TGTGCCAGCAGCTCAATAGGTGCAACTAATGAAAAACTGTTTTTT | CASSSIGATNEKLFF
NA | NA | TRBJ1-2 | TRBV11-2 | TGTGCCAGCAGCTCCCCCGGGACACCGTATGGCTACACCTTC | CASSSPGTPYGYTF
TRBD2 | NA | TRBJ2-1 | TRBV19 | TGTGCCAGTAGAACCCTCGGACTAGCGGGGGAGCAGTTCTTC | CASRTLGLAGEQFF
NA | NA | TRBJ1-1 | TRBV5-1 | TGCGCCAGCAGTCCAGGGACCTTGAACACTGAAGCTTTCTTT | CASSPGTLNTEAFF
TRBD2 | once | TRBJ2-7 | TRBV5-1 | TGCGCCAGCAGCCCCGCGCCTGGGACTAGCGGGGACGAGCAGTACTTC | CASSPAPGTSGDEQYF
TRBD1 | NA | TRBJ2-3 | TRBV27 | TGTGCCAGCACCCGGACAGGGGGCTGGGATACGCAGTATTTT | CASTRTGGWDTQYF
TRBD1 | once | TRBJ2-7 | TRBV6-5 | TGTGCCAGCACCGGGACAGGGATCTACGAGCAGTACTTC | CASTGTGIYEQYF
TRBD2 | NA | TRBJ2-7 | TRBV4-2 | TGTGCCAGCAGCCAAGATCGGCTAGCGGGGGGTCTCGCCTACGAGCAGTACTTC | CASSQDRLAGGLAYEQYF
NA | NA | TRBJ2-7 | TRBV11-1 | TGTGCCAGCAGCCAGGGCAGGGGGGTTGGCCTCGAGCAGTACTTC | CASSQGRGVGLEQYF
NA | NA | TRBJ2-3 | TRBV30 | TGTGCCTGGAGTGTAGGGTTGCAGTTAACAGATACGCAGTATTTT | CAWSVGLQLTDTQYF
NA | NA | TRBJ2-3 | TRBV7-2 | TGTGCCAGCAGCTTAACCGGGAGTTCCACAGATACGCAGTATTTT | CASSLTGSSTDTQYF
NA | NA | TRBJ1-6 | TRBV27 | TGTGCCAGCAGGTCAGGGACTCCCTATAATTCACCCCTCCACTTT | CASRSGTPYNSPLHF
NA | NA | TRBJ2-3 | TRBV5-4 | TGTGCCAGCAGCTCCAGCACAGATACGCAGTATTTT | CASSSSTDTQYF
TRBD1 | NA | TRBJ1-2 | TRBV28 | TGTGCCAGCAGTTTATCGGGACAGGGTTTAAACTATGGCTACACCTTC | CASSLSGQGLNYGYTF
TRBD1 | NA | TRBJ2-1 | TRBV13 | TGTGCCAGCAGCTTGGGACAGGGTTACAATGAGCAGTTCTTC | CASSLGQGYNEQFF
NA | NA | TRBJ2-7 | TRBV19 | TGTGCCAGCGGGCCCGCCTACGAGCAGTACTTC | CASGPAYEQYF
NA | NA | TRBJ2-2 | TRBV27 | TGTGCCAGCAGTCCCTCCCTAACTTCATCCGGGGAGCTGTTTTTT | CASSPSLTSSGELFF